This T cell receptor (beta chain) was documented in a study of T cell responses to AZD1222 COVID-19 vaccine. Study results and limitations: Donors in the cohort were predominantly white British and more often female, and clonal diversity was possibly underestimated.

The CDR3 runs to 14 residues. The germline V and J ends were trimmed by 8 bases and 0 bases, with 13 bases remaining between them. The germline V gene encodes CDR1 MDHEN and CDR2 SYDVKM. The assay was immunoSEQ multiplex PCR, and TCRdb's table has in-frame clones only and misses some. In the table there are about 150,000 clones, more than 80% of which are singletons. As regards this clone: Its antigen is unknown.

The TCR was taken from an adult in good health. The genes are TRBV28 and TRBJ1-1; D call uncertain. The sample here was peripheral blood, taken on day 0 of AZD1222 vaccination. The CDR3 loop reads CASWEGGMNTEAFF. The CDR3, as DNA: TGTGCCAGCTGGGAGGGAGGGATGAACACTGAAGCTTTCTTT.